The rows below give T cell receptor beta chains drawn from one sample of a study of control samples from healthy donors and cancer patients. Here immunoSEQ multiplex PCR was the method, and the copy in TCRdb shows in-frame clones only, minus some. The sample contains 150,000 or so clones, about 90% of which appear only once. Sequenced input: blood. These receptors all stem from a woman aged 25 to 39 in good health. The CDR3 runs from the conserved cysteine through the conserved F or W. A D gene is named only where the DNA matches it firmly. Rows give clone size only sometimes, using once, few, many, or a class for an expanded clone.

clone_size j_call v_call d_call cdr3_nt cdr3_aa
NA TRBJ2-1 TRBV29-1 TRBD2 TGCAGCGTTGAGAGGGCTAGCGGGTATTCGACCTTTTCCTACAATGAGCAGTTCTTC CSVERASGYSTFSYNEQFF
NA TRBJ2-5 TRBV27 TRBD1 TGTGCCAGCAGTTCTCCGGGACAGGGAAAAGAGACCCAGTACTTC CASSSPGQGKETQYF
NA TRBJ1-5 TRBV2 NA TGTGCCAGCAGTCCTCTGGGGCCGAGCAATCAGCCCCAGCATTTT CASSPLGPSNQPQHF
NA TRBJ2-5 TRBV20-1 NA TGCAGTGCTAGTTCCCCTGTTCGTAAAGAGACCCAGTACTTC CSASSPVRKETQYF
NA TRBJ1-1 TRBV9 NA TGTGCCAGCGGTGAGGGCACTGAAGCTTTCTTT CASGEGTEAFF
NA TRBJ2-2 TRBV5-1 TRBD2 TGCGCCAGCAGGAAGCGGGAGGTAAGCCTGAACACCGGGGAGCTGTTTTTT CASRKREVSLNTGELFF
NA TRBJ1-4 TRBV15 NA TGTGCCACCAGCCTAAGGGGCATAGCAACTAATGAAAAACTGTTTTTT CATSLRGIATNEKLFF
NA TRBJ2-7 TRBV7-8 NA TGTGCCAGCAGCTTAGACAGGGTACCCTACGAGCAGTACTTC CASSLDRVPYEQYF
NA TRBJ1-6 TRBV7-9 NA TGTGCCAGCAGCTTAGAATCAGGCAGTGGTAATTCACCCCTCCACTTT CASSLESGSGNSPLHF
NA TRBJ1-5 TRBV7-8 TRBD1 TGTGCCAGCAGCTTAGTAGGGGGCGGTGAGCCCCAGCATTTT CASSLVGGGEPQHF
NA TRBJ2-2 TRBV28 NA TGTGCCATAGAGCTGAACACCGGGGAGCTGTTTTTT CAIELNTGELFF
NA TRBJ2-3 TRBV5-4 NA TGTGCCAGCAGCCGCGTAGGACCTAGCACAGATACGCAGTATTTT CASSRVGPSTDTQYF
NA TRBJ1-1 TRBV6-5 NA TGTGCCAGCAAAGTCGCGCATACTGAAGCTTTCTTT CASKVAHTEAFF
NA TRBJ2-2 TRBV6-5 NA TGTGCCAGCAGGGGAGGTAGGGCAGGGGCCGGGGAGCTGTTTTTT CASRGGRAGAGELFF
NA TRBJ1-5 TRBV3-1/TRBV3-2 TRBD1 TGTGCCAGCAGCCCAGCGCCAGGGGGAATGAGCAATCAGCCCCAGCATTTT CASSPAPGGMSNQPQHF
NA TRBJ2-1 TRBV5-1 TRBD1 TGCGCCAGTTACCGACAGGGCTATGAGCAGTTCTTC CASYRQGYEQFF
NA TRBJ2-3 TRBV11-2 NA TGTGCCAGCAGCTTAGCCGGTTCTAGCACAGATACGCAGTATTTT CASSLAGSSTDTQYF
NA TRBJ2-5 TRBV4-1 NA TGCGCCAGCAGCCAAGATGTGAGCCAACCCGGGACCCAGTACTTC CASSQDVSQPGTQYF
NA TRBJ2-7 TRBV7-2 NA TGTGCCAGCAGCCCACAAACTGGGGATCACTACGAGCAGTACTTC CASSPQTGDHYEQYF
few TRBJ2-3 TRBV7-3 NA TGTGCCAGCAGCGGCTCGGGAACCGGCACAGATACGCAGTATTTT CASSGSGTGTDTQYF
NA TRBJ2-1 TRBV5-1 NA TGCGCCAGCAGCTTGGGGCCTGCCTCCTACAATGAGCAGTTCTTC CASSLGPASYNEQFF
NA TRBJ2-5 TRBV5-1 TRBD2 TGCGCCAGCAGCATTGGACCCGGGACTAGAGTAGGGGAGACCCAGTACTTC CASSIGPGTRVGETQYF
NA TRBJ1-4 TRBV19 TRBD1 TGTGCCAGTAGTACCCTACCGGGACAGGGCGGTGAAAAACTGTTTTTT CASSTLPGQGGEKLFF
once TRBJ2-5 TRBV28 NA TGTGCCAGTGCGAATCCGGGGCCGCAGAGGGAGACCCAGTACTTC CASANPGPQRETQYF
NA TRBJ2-2 TRBV5-1 TRBD2 TGCGCCAGCAGCTTGGCGACTAGCGGGAGGAGGGACACCGGGGAGCTGTTTTTT CASSLATSGRRDTGELFF
NA TRBJ2-1 TRBV19 NA TGTGCCAGTAACTTCCAGGGCGGTAATGAGCAGTTCTTC CASNFQGGNEQFF
NA TRBJ2-1 TRBV5-1 TRBD2 TGCGCCAGCAGCCCAGGACTAGCCGTCTACAATGAGCAGTTCTTC CASSPGLAVYNEQFF
NA TRBJ2-1 TRBV2 TRBD1 TGTGCCAGCCGGGGACAGATCTACAATGAGCAGTTCTTC CASRGQIYNEQFF
NA TRBJ1-4 TRBV20-1 NA TGCAGTGCTAGGGTCAAGGAAAAACTGTTTTTT CSARVKEKLFF
NA TRBJ1-6 TRBV7-6 NA TGTGCCAGCAGCTGGCAGTTAGGGAATTCACCCCTCCACTTT CASSWQLGNSPLHF
once TRBJ2-1 TRBV18 NA TGTGCCAGCTCACCACCGGGCGGCTACAATGAGCAGTTCTTC CASSPPGGYNEQFF
NA TRBJ1-2 TRBV9 TRBD1 TGTGCCAGCAGCGCGACAGGGCTAGCTAACTATGGCTACACCTTC CASSATGLANYGYTF
NA TRBJ1-2 TRBV27 NA TGTGCCAGCAGTCCGCTAGGGGGGGGATATGGCTACACCTTC CASSPLGGGYGYTF
once TRBJ1-6 TRBV7-9 NA TGTGCCAGCAGCTTAGCCGTCGCAGCAGCGGGGAATTCACCCCTCCACTTT CASSLAVAAAGNSPLHF
NA TRBJ2-7 TRBV11-2 TRBD1 TGTGCCAGCAGCTTAGATCCGTCACAGGGGTACCACGAGCAGTACTTC CASSLDPSQGYHEQYF
NA TRBJ2-5 TRBV4-1 TRBD2 TGCGCCAGCAGCCAAGATGAGGGGCGGGAGTGGGAGACCCAGTACTTC CASSQDEGREWETQYF
NA TRBJ1-1 TRBV4-1 NA TGCGCCAGCAGCCCCCGGATGGGGGCTGAAGCTTTCTTT CASSPRMGAEAFF
NA TRBJ1-4 TRBV5-1 NA TGCGCCAGCAGCTTGGACGTTAATGAAAAACTGTTTTTT CASSLDVNEKLFF
NA TRBJ2-2 TRBV24-1 NA TGTGCCACCAGTGCAGCGGGGAACACCGGGGAGCTGTTTTTT CATSAAGNTGELFF
NA TRBJ1-1 TRBV13 NA TGTGCCAGCAGCTTAGGGGTGAACACTGAAGCTTTCTTT CASSLGVNTEAFF
NA TRBJ2-1 TRBV4-2 NA TGTGCCAGCAGCCAAGAGGACTTACGCTCCTACAATGAGCAGTTCTTC CASSQEDLRSYNEQFF
NA TRBJ2-7 TRBV5-8 NA TGTGCCAGCAGCGGACGGAGCTACGAGCAGTACTTC CASSGRSYEQYF
NA TRBJ2-5 TRBV6-2/TRBV6-3 NA TGTGCCAGCAGTTACCGGATCTCCGGGGCACAAGAGACCCAGTACTTC CASSYRISGAQETQYF
NA TRBJ2-3 TRBV4-1 TRBD1 TGCGCCAGCAGCCAAGTCCTTCGGGGACAGGGACGGACTGATACGCAGTATTTT CASSQVLRGQGRTDTQYF